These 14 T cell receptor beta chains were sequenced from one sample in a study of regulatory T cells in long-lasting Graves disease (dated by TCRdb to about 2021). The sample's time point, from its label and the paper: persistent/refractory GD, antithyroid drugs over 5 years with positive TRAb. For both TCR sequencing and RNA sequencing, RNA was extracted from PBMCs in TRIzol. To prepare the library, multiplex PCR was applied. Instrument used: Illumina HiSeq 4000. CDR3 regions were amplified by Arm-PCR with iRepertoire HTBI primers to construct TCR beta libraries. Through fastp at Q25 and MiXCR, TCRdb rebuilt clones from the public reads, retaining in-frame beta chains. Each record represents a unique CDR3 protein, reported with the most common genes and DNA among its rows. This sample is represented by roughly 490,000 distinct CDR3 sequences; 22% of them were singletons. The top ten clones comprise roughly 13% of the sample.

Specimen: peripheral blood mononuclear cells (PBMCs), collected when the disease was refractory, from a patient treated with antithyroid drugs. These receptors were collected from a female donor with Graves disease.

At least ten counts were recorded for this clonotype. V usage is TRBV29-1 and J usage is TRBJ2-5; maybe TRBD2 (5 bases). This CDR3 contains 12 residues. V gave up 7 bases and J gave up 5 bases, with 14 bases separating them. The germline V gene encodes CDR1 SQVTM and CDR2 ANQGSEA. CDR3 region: CSAVGERETQYF. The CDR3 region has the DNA TGCAGCGCGGTCGGGGAACGGGAGACCCAGTACTTC.

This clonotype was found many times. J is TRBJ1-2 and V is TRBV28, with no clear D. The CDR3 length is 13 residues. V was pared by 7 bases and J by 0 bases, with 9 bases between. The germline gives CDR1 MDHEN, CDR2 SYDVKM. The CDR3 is CASKSGTNYGYTF. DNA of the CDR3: TGTGCCAGCAAATCGGGGACTAACTATGGCTACACCTTC.

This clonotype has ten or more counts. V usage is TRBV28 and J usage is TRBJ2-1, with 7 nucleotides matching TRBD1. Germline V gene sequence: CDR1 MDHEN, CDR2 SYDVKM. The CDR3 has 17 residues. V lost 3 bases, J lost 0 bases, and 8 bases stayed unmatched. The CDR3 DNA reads TGTGCCAGCAGTTTTCAAGGGGGCGCGATCTCCTACAATGAGCAGTTCTTC. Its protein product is CASSFQGGAISYNEQFF.

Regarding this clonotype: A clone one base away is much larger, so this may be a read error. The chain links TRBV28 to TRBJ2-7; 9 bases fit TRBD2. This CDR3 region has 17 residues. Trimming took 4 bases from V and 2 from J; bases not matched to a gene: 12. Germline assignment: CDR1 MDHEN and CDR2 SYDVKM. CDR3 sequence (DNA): TGTGCCAGCAGTTCACCGGCTAGCGGGATGACCGCCTACGAGCAGTACTTC. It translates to CASSSPASGMTAYEQYF.

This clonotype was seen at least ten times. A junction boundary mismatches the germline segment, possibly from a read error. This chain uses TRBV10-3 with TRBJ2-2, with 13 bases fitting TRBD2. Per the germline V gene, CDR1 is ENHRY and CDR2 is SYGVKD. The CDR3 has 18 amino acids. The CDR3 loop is CAIRSDTGTSGNAGELFF. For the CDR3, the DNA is TGTGCCATCAGAAGCGATACCGGGACTAGCGGGAACGCCGGGGAGCTGTTTTTT.

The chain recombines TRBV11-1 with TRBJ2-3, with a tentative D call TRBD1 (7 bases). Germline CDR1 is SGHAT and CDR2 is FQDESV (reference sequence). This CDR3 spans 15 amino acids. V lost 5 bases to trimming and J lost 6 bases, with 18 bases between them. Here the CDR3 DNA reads TGTGCCAGCAGCGCCTCCCAGGGGGGCTGGGATACGCAGTATTTT. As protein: CASSASQGGWDTQYF.

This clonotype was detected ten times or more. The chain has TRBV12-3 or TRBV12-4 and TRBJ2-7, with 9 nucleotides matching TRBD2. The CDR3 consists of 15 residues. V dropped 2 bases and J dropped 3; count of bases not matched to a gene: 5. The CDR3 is CASSLRRGGNYEQYF. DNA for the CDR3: TGTGCCAGCAGTTTACGGCGGGGGGGTAACTACGAGCAGTACTTC.

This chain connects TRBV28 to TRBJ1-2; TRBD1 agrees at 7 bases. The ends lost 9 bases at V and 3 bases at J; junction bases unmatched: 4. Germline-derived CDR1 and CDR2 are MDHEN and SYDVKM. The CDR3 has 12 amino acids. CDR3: CASTTGDYGYTF. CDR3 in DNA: TGTGCCAGTACTACAGGGGACTATGGCTACACCTTC.

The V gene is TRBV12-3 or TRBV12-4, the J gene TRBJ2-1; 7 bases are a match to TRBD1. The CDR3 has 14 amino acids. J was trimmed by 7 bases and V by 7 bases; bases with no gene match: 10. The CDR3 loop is CASNSQGVRNEQFF. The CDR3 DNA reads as TGTGCCAGCAATAGCCAGGGGGTACGAAATGAGCAGTTCTTC.

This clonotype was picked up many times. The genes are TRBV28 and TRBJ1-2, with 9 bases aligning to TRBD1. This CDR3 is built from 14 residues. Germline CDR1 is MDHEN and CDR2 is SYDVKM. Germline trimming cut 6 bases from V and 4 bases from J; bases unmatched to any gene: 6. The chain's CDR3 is CASSGDRAAYGYTF. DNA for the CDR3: TGTGCCAGCAGCGGGGACAGGGCGGCCTATGGCTACACCTTC.

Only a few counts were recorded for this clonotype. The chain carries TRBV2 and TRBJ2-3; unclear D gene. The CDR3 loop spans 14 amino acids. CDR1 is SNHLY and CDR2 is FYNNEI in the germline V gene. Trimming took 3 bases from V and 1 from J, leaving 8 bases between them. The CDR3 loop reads CASSDFVGTDTQYF. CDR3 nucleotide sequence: TGTGCCAGCAGTGACTTTGTGGGCACAGATACGCAGTATTTT.

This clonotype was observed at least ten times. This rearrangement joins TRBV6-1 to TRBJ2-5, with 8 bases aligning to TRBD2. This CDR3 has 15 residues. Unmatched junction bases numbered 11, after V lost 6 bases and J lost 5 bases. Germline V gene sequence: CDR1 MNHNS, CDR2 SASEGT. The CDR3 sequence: CASSSSGSVGETQYF. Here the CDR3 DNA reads TGTGCCAGCAGCTCAAGCGGGAGTGTAGGGGAGACCCAGTACTTC.

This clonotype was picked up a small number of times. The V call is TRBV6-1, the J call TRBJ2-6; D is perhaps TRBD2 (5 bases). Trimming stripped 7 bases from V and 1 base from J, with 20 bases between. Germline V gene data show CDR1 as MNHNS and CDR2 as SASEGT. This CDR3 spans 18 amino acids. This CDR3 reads CASILGDLRGSGANVLTF. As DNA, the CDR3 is TGTGCCAGCATTCTCGGGGATCTCCGAGGGTCTGGGGCCAACGTCCTGACTTTC.

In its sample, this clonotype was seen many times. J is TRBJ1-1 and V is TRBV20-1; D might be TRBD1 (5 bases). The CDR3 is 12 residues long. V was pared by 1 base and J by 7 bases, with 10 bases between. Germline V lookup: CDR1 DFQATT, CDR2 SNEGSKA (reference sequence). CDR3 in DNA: TGCAGTGCTAGAGCCTGGGGGTATGAAGCTTTCTTT. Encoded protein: CSARAWGYEAFF.